This T cell receptor beta chain appears in the sequencing data of a study of blood T cell repertoires in COVID-19. Study-level background: In each case, the material was cDNA or gDNA derived from T cells, B-cell-depleted T cells, or PBMCs.

Original data processing: How many nucleated cells were present was estimated from reference gene primer amplification. TCRdb keeps only in-frame clones here, not all; method: immunoSEQ multiplex PCR. V and J calls plus clone size are reproduced from that table; the DNA served to infer D and trimming. The sample shows around 150,000 clones, 87% of them seen only once. Specimen: peripheral blood. This receptor was obtained from a woman aged 55-69 years with active or convalescent COVID-19.

CDR3 bases: TGTGCCAGCAGTTCCCTAAGACAGGGGAACACTGAAGCTTTCTTT. This sequence encodes CASSSLRQGNTEAFF. This rearrangement joins TRBV6-5 to TRBJ1-1; TRBD1 matches 7 bases. The CDR3 is 15 residues long. The junction had 6 bases not matched to a gene; V was cut back by 4 bases and J by 1 base. CDR1 is MNHEY, CDR2 SVGAGI, per germline.